The sequence of this T cell receptor beta chain was determined in a study of blood T cell repertoires in COVID-19. Study information: Italy, Spain and the United States were the sources of the convalescent and acute COVID-19 samples. PBMCs, B-cell-depleted T cells, or T cells were the source of the cDNA or gDNA that made up the material.

Trimming removed 6 bases at V and 5 bases at J, with 14 bases between. CDR3 length equals 13 residues. CDR1 and CDR2 from the germline V gene are MNHEY and SVGAGI. Original data processing: Reference gene primer amplification in the assay estimated nucleated cell counts. Here immunoSEQ multiplex PCR was the method, and the copy in TCRdb shows in-frame clones only, minus some. V and J calls and clone size are given by that table; D and trimming were obtained from the DNA. Among 65,000 to 95,000 clones, over 65% were seen once, and the ten largest hold 5% to 6%. The rearrangement links TRBV6-5 to TRBJ2-7; TRBD2 might be the D (7 bases). This receptor was identified in a man in his forties or fifties with active or convalescent COVID-19. The sequenced sample was peripheral blood. CDR3: CASREGGRHEQYF. The CDR3 DNA sequence: TGTGCCAGCAGGGAGGGGGGGAGGCACGAGCAGTACTTC.